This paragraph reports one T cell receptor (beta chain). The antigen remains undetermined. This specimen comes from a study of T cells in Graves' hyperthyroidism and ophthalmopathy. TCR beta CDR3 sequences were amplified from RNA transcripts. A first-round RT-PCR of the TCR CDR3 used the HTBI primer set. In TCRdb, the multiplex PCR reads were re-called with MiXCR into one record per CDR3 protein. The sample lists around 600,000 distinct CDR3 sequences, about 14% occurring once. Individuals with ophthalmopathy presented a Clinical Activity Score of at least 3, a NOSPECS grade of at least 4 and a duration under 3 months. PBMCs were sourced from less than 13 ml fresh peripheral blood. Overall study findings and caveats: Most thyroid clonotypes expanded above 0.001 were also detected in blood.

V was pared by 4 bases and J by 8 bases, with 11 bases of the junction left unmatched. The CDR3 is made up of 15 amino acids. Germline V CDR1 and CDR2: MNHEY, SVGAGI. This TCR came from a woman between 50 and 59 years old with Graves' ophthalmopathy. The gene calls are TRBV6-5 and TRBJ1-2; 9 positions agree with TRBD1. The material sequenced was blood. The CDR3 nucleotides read TGTGCCAGCAGTTCCGTACCGGGACAGGGTATGGGCTACACCTTC. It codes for CASSSVPGQGMGYTF.